This is a list of T cell receptor beta chains from one sample in a study of T cells after yellow fever vaccination. TCRdb used MiXCR to reprocess the 5' RACE reads, holding one entry per CDR3 protein. The data hold more than 95,000 distinct CDR3 sequences, with about 8.8% observed a single time. The material was CD8+ T cells sorted from PBMCs, obtained on the day of the yellow fever booster vaccination. Receptors were obtained from a man younger than 30 who received the YFV17D yellow fever vaccine. Both conserved end residues are part of each CDR3. D genes are given only for firm matches. A clone size is listed for some rows: how often the clone was seen (once, few, many), or a class if it is expanded.

length	size	V	D	J	CDR3	DNA
14	many	TRBV4-1	TRBD1	TRBJ2-5	CASSPPGGQETQYF	TGCGCCAGCAGTCCCCCAGGGGGCCAAGAGACCCAGTACTTC
12	many	TRBV7-6	NA	TRBJ2-1	CASSSYDNEQFF	TGTGCCAGCAGCTCATATGACAATGAGCAGTTCTTC
14	NA	TRBV15	TRBD1	TRBJ1-4	CATSKDRVDEKLFF	TGTGCCACCAGCAAAGACAGGGTCGACGAAAAACTGTTTTTT
14	many	TRBV7-9	TRBD1	TRBJ2-1	CASSGTGGNIEQFF	TGTGCCAGCTCGGGGACAGGGGGCAACATTGAGCAGTTCTTC
14	NA	TRBV6-6	NA	TRBJ2-7	CASSPRDAAYEQYF	TGTGCCAGCAGTCCCCGGGACGCAGCCTACGAGCAGTACTTC
15	NA	TRBV11-2	TRBD1	TRBJ2-1	CASSWGRTGINEQFF	TGTGCCAGCAGCTGGGGACGGACAGGGATTAATGAGCAGTTCTTC
16	few	TRBV6-5	NA	TRBJ2-5	CASSYSIIRGPGTQYF	TGTGCCAGCAGTTACTCGATTATTCGGGGCCCGGGGACCCAGTACTTC
14	NA	TRBV27	TRBD1	TRBJ1-1	CASSSNRQGTEAFF	TGTGCCAGCAGTTCAAATAGACAGGGTACTGAAGCTTTCTTT
16	NA	TRBV5-4	NA	TRBJ1-1	CASSYGPERMITEAFF	TGTGCCAGCAGTTACGGCCCCGAGCGCATGATCACTGAAGCTTTCTTT
14	NA	TRBV20-1	TRBD1	TRBJ2-1	CSATDRGPSNEQFF	TGCAGTGCTACGGACAGGGGGCCTAGCAATGAGCAGTTCTTC
12	few	TRBV12-3/TRBV12-4	NA	TRBJ1-2	CASTLGKSGYTF	TGTGCCAGCACCCTGGGAAAATCTGGCTACACCTTC
16	few	TRBV7-6	NA	TRBJ2-7	CASSLTPGLSSYEQYF	TGTGCCAGCAGCCTTACTCCGGGACTGAGCTCCTACGAGCAGTACTTC
15	few	TRBV28	NA	TRBJ2-7	CASSLKGRTRYEQYF	TGTGCCAGCAGTTTAAAGGGTCGCACTCGTTACGAGCAGTACTTC
17	few	TRBV20-1	NA	TRBJ2-7	CSAIRSIIGPNPYEQYF	TGCAGTGCTATAAGGTCTATCATCGGCCCGAACCCTTACGAGCAGTACTTC
18	NA	TRBV25-1	TRBD1	TRBJ1-5	CASSKRSDRAHSNQPQHF	TGTGCCAGCAGTAAACGATCGGACAGGGCCCATAGCAATCAGCCCCAGCATTTT
13	few	TRBV6-1	TRBD1	TRBJ1-1	CASSDRENTEAFF	TGTGCCAGCAGCGACAGGGAGAACACTGAAGCTTTCTTT
14	NA	TRBV19	NA	TRBJ1-1	CASSKRAANTEAFF	TGTGCCAGTAGTAAACGGGCAGCGAACACTGAAGCTTTCTTT
17	NA	TRBV5-1	NA	TRBJ2-6	CASTRGPGISGANVLTF	TGCGCCAGCACCCGGGGGCCGGGGATATCTGGGGCCAACGTCCTGACTTTC
12	NA	TRBV19	NA	TRBJ1-5	CASTRGRWPQHF	TGTGCCAGTACCCGTGGTCGGTGGCCCCAGCATTTT
12	many	TRBV29-1	TRBD1	TRBJ2-7	CSGRDSTYEQYF	TGCAGCGGACGGGACAGTACCTACGAGCAGTACTTC
12	few	TRBV12-3/TRBV12-4	NA	TRBJ1-2	CASTLSNYGYTF	TGTGCCAGCACCCTTTCGAACTATGGCTACACCTTC
15	NA	TRBV4-1	TRBD2	TRBJ2-3	CASSPLAGGQDTQYF	TGCGCCAGCAGCCCCCTAGCGGGGGGCCAAGATACGCAGTATTTT
14	NA	TRBV10-2	NA	TRBJ2-2	CASSESRAAGELFF	TGCGCCAGCAGTGAGTCGAGGGCCGCCGGGGAGCTGTTTTTT
14	few	TRBV5-1	NA	TRBJ1-1	CASSYRTMNTEAFF	TGCGCCAGCAGTTACCGTACTATGAACACTGAAGCTTTCTTT
16	few	TRBV27	TRBD1	TRBJ2-3	CASSYRTGRYTDTQYF	TGTGCCAGCAGTTATCGGACAGGGCGATACACAGATACGCAGTATTTT
13	NA	TRBV6-5	NA	TRBJ1-1	CAGWSGGDTEAFF	TGTGCCGGGTGGTCGGGGGGAGACACTGAAGCTTTCTTT
17	NA	TRBV20-1	NA	TRBJ2-1	CSASGYRGYGSYNEQFF	TGCAGTGCTAGTGGGTATCGGGGATACGGCTCCTACAATGAGCAGTTCTTC
20	NA	TRBV28	NA	TRBJ2-1	CASSPSPNNLGHRSYNEQFF	TGTGCCAGCAGTCCGAGTCCAAACAACCTAGGGCATAGATCCTACAATGAGCAGTTCTTC
15	NA	TRBV9	NA	TRBJ2-2	CASSVKRTNTGELFF	TGTGCCAGCAGCGTAAAGCGTACGAACACCGGGGAGCTGTTTTTT
12	NA	TRBV9	NA	TRBJ2-2	CASSETTGELFF	TGTGCCAGCAGCGAGACCACCGGGGAGCTGTTTTTT
15	NA	TRBV19	TRBD1	TRBJ1-2	CASTPSPTGNYGYTF	TGTGCCAGTACCCCTAGTCCGACAGGGAACTATGGCTACACCTTC
14	NA	TRBV12-3/TRBV12-4	NA	TRBJ1-6	CASSPITGRGALHF	TGTGCCAGCAGTCCGATTACAGGGAGAGGGGCCCTCCACTTT
13	NA	TRBV12-3/TRBV12-4	NA	TRBJ1-2	CASSPVSNYGYTF	TGTGCCAGCAGTCCCGTCTCTAACTATGGCTACACCTTC
16	NA	TRBV12-3/TRBV12-4	NA	TRBJ1-5	CASSPAGSGNRQPQHF	TGTGCCAGCAGCCCCGCAGGTTCGGGTAATCGTCAGCCCCAGCATTTT
13	few	TRBV27	NA	TRBJ2-1	CASSLLVRGEQFF	TGTGCCAGCAGTTTGCTAGTTCGTGGTGAGCAGTTCTTC
14	few	TRBV12-3/TRBV12-4	NA	TRBJ1-1	CASSFYGPADEAFF	TGTGCCAGCAGTTTTTACGGACCGGCGGACGAAGCTTTCTTT
13	NA	TRBV5-1	NA	TRBJ2-7	CASRGTGSYEQYF	TGCGCCAGCAGGGGAACCGGATCCTACGAGCAGTACTTC
16	few	TRBV23-1	NA	TRBJ2-3	CASSADWRFCTDTQYF	TGCGCCAGCAGTGCCGACTGGCGGTTCTGCACAGATACGCAGTATTTT
14	NA	TRBV20-1	NA	TRBJ2-7	CSARDLGRAYEQYF	TGCAGTGCTAGAGACCTCGGACGGGCCTACGAGCAGTACTTC
14	NA	TRBV10-1	NA	TRBJ2-7	CASSEFGRDDEQYF	TGCGCCAGCAGTGAGTTTGGTCGAGACGACGAGCAGTACTTC
17	few	TRBV27	NA	TRBJ1-4	CASSLGADLATNEKLFF	TGTGCCAGCAGTTTGGGGGCAGACCTAGCAACTAATGAAAAACTGTTTTTT
13	few	TRBV10-3	NA	TRBJ2-7	CAISESRFYEQYF	TGTGCCATCAGTGAGTCTAGGTTCTACGAGCAGTACTTC
16	NA	TRBV5-4	NA	TRBJ2-2	CASSSLTGVETGELFF	TGTGCCAGCAGCTCATTAACGGGCGTGGAAACCGGGGAGCTGTTTTTT
15	many	TRBV5-1	NA	TRBJ2-1	CASSQNGSPYNEQFF	TGCGCCAGCAGTCAAAATGGGAGTCCTTACAATGAGCAGTTCTTC
15	few	TRBV5-1	TRBD2	TRBJ2-3	CASSLYGGAVDTQYF	TGCGCCAGCAGCTTGTACGGGGGGGCCGTAGATACGCAGTATTTT
16	few	TRBV10-3	TRBD1	TRBJ2-4	CAISGVAGGYGNIQYF	TGTGCCATCAGTGGGGTAGCAGGGGGATATGGAAACATTCAGTACTTC
15	many	TRBV4-1	NA	TRBJ1-2	CASSQEGGANYGYTF	TGCGCCAGCAGCCAAGAAGGGGGGGCGAACTATGGCTACACCTTC
15	few	TRBV13	NA	TRBJ2-3	CASSSPETSTDTQYF	TGTGCCAGCAGTTCTCCGGAGACTAGCACAGATACGCAGTATTTT
16	NA	TRBV3-1	TRBD1	TRBJ2-5	CASSQGGPGGQESQYF	TGTGCCAGCAGCCAAGGGGGGCCAGGGGGACAAGAGAGCCAGTACTTC
15	NA	TRBV12-3/TRBV12-4	NA	TRBJ1-5	CASSRRGEYNQPQHF	TGTGCCAGCAGTCGCCGAGGAGAGTACAATCAGCCCCAGCATTTT
15	few	TRBV7-6	TRBD1	TRBJ2-7	CASSPRQGGFHEQYF	TGTGCCAGCAGCCCGCGACAGGGGGGCTTCCACGAGCAGTACTTC
17	NA	TRBV11-2	NA	TRBJ2-1	CASSLEYGGDFLYEQFF	TGTGCCAGCAGCTTAGAATACGGAGGGGATTTTTTATATGAGCAGTTCTTC
13	few	TRBV25-1	NA	TRBJ2-7	CASSEWTNYEQYF	TGTGCCAGCAGTGAGTGGACAAACTACGAGCAGTACTTC
14	NA	TRBV7-9	NA	TRBJ2-1	CASSSMSVYNEQFF	TGTGCCAGCAGCTCAATGTCGGTGTACAATGAGCAGTTCTTC
13	few	TRBV29-1	TRBD1	TRBJ2-2	CSVETSGGGELFF	TGCAGCGTGGAAACCTCAGGGGGCGGGGAGCTGTTTTTT
16	few	TRBV7-2	TRBD2	TRBJ2-3	CASSLVASGGDDTQYF	TGTGCCAGCAGCTTAGTGGCTAGCGGGGGGGATGATACGCAGTATTTT
16	NA	TRBV9	TRBD2	TRBJ2-1	CASSVAGGGGLDEQFF	TGTGCCAGCAGCGTAGCCGGCGGGGGAGGTCTCGATGAGCAGTTCTTC
15	NA	TRBV21-1	NA	TRBJ1-2	CASSPPNPGRGVYTF	TGTGCCAGCAGCCCCCCAAACCCTGGCAGGGGCGTCTACACCTTC